This T cell receptor (beta chain) was sequenced in a study of cytomegalovirus exposure and HLA in healthy donors. The donors (healthy individuals) were bone marrow donors. Regarding the study as a whole: It was taken for granted in presence/absence analyses that sequencing depth across donors was roughly uniform. Being indistinguishable, some V segments were excluded, TRBV6-2 and TRBV6-3 among them.

The PCR ran on 60 Vbeta and 13 Jbeta primers. Sequencing was performed with immunoSEQ multiplex PCR; in TCRdb, only in-frame clones are kept and a portion is missing. Found here are some 150,000 clones, 60% to 80% of them singletons; the top ten hold about 1.3%. Trimming stripped 7 bases from V and 2 bases from J, with 6 bases between. CDR1 is SGDLS, CDR2 YYNGEE, per germline. The CDR3 is 12 amino acids. Note on this clone: Its antigen is undetermined.

The sample was PBMCs. The clonotype comes from a male donor in good health and CMV-seronegative. This chain links TRBV9 with TRBJ2-2; D remains unclear. This CDR3 reads CASLGNTGELFF. In DNA, the CDR3 is TGTGCCAGCCTAGGAAACACCGGGGAGCTGTTTTTT.